Shown below are 16 T cell receptor beta chains from a single sample sequenced in a study of T cell responses to AZD1222 COVID-19 vaccine. Only in-frame clones appear in the TCRdb table, and some are missing; sequencing was by immunoSEQ multiplex PCR. The specimen's table records about 140,000 clones. The sequencing sample was made of peripheral blood. Source of these receptors: an adult in good health.

The J gene is TRBJ1-5, the V gene TRBV19, with 9 bases identical to TRBD1. This CDR3 is 15 amino acids long. CDR1 is LNHDA and CDR2 is SQIVND in the germline V gene (reference sequence). V trimming: 7 bases; J trimming: 1 base; junction bases outside the gene matches: 5. CDR3 residues: CASTTTGGSNQPQHF. The DNA for the CDR3 is TGTGCCAGTACCACGACAGGGGGAAGCAATCAGCCCCAGCATTTT.

The V call is TRBV4-3, the J call TRBJ2-2, with D hard to call. Trimming took off 4 bases at V and 4 bases at J, with 7 bases between the two ends. This CDR3 contains 13 residues. Looked up from germline, CDR1 is LGHNA and CDR2 is YSLEER. The CDR3 DNA reads TGCGCCAGCAGCCCTCACTCCACCGGGGAGCTGTTTTTT. Amino acid sequence: CASSPHSTGELFF.

In nucleotides, the CDR3 is TGTGCCAGCAGCTTAGGGTCGACACTCAGCACAGATACGCAGTATTTT. Translation gives CASSLGSTLSTDTQYF. V gene TRBV11-3 combines with J gene TRBJ2-3; D not resolved. Germline assignment: CDR1 SGHNT and CDR2 YENEEA. The V end was cut by 1 base, the J end by 0 bases, with 11 bases between. The CDR3 consists of 16 residues.

V usage is TRBV30 and J usage is TRBJ1-1; 8 bases are a match to TRBD1. J gave up 5 bases and V 2 bases, and 7 bases lay outside the gene matches. Germline V gene data show CDR1 as GTSNPN and CDR2 as SVGIG (reference sequence). The CDR3 runs 14 residues. CDR3 protein: CAWSPTGGGTEAFF. The CDR3 DNA follows: TGTGCCTGGAGTCCCACAGGGGGAGGGACTGAAGCTTTCTTT.

This chain connects TRBV7-2 to TRBJ1-5, with D unclear. The CDR3 loop spans 14 amino acids. Trimming removed 4 bases at V and 2 bases at J, with 9 bases between. Germline-derived CDR1 and CDR2 are SGHTA and FQGNSA. The CDR3 protein is CASSSDSGNQPQHF. Written as DNA, the CDR3 is TGTGCCAGCAGCTCAGACTCTGGCAATCAGCCCCAGCATTTT.

The genes are TRBV6-5 and TRBJ2-1; 10 bases are shared with TRBD2. The length of the CDR3 is 16 residues. In germline, CDR1 is MNHEY, CDR2 SVGAGI. Trimming removed 4 bases from V and 5 bases from J; junction bases left unmatched: 8. CDR3 sequence (DNA): TGTGCCAGCAGTTTCAATAGCGGGGGGATACACAATGAGCAGTTCTTC. As protein: CASSFNSGGIHNEQFF.

V gene TRBV29-1 combines with J gene TRBJ2-2; D is tentatively TRBD1 or TRBD2 (5 bases each). V was trimmed by 3 bases and J by 5 bases, leaving 22 bases between them. The germline V gene has CDR1 SQVTM and CDR2 ANQGSEA. This CDR3 has 17 residues. The CDR3 nucleotides read TGCAGCGTTGAGGGGGACCTCGAGGCCGGAGGAACCGGGGAGCTGTTTTTT. The encoded protein is CSVEGDLEAGGTGELFF.

Here the CDR3 DNA reads TGTGCCAGTAGAGACTTAGCGACTAGCACAGATACGCAGTATTTT. Amino acids: CASRDLATSTDTQYF. The rearrangement joins TRBV19 to TRBJ2-3; maybe TRBD2 (5 bases). Looked up from germline, CDR1 is LNHDA and CDR2 is SQIVND (reference sequence). The CDR3 is made up of 15 amino acids. The V gene lost 6 bases and the J gene lost 0 bases, with 13 bases spanning the gap. The entire variable domain, with the rest obtained from reference TRBV19 and TRBJ2-3, is as follows: DGGITQSPKYLFRKEGQNVTLSCEQNLNHDAMYWYRQDPGQGLRLIYYSQIVNDFQKGDIAEGYSVSREKKESFPLTVTSAQKNPTAFYLCASRDLATSTDTQYFGPGTRLTVL.

The chain carries TRBV4-1 and TRBJ2-1; 12 bases fit TRBD2. From germline, CDR1 is MGHRA and CDR2 YSYEKL. The J segment lost 4 bases and the V segment lost 5 bases, leaving 3 bases of the junction unmatched. The CDR3 runs 15 residues. The CDR3 is CASSKTSGGYNEQFF. The DNA for the CDR3 is TGCGCCAGCAGCAAGACTAGCGGGGGATACAATGAGCAGTTCTTC.

J is TRBJ1-1 and V is TRBV7-9; 7 bases are shared with TRBD1. This CDR3 has 15 residues. Per the germline V gene, CDR1 is SEHNR and CDR2 is FQNEAQ (reference sequence). The V and J ends lost 5 bases and 0 bases, in that order; junction bases with no gene match: 6. CDR3 sequence (DNA): TGTGCCAGCAGCCCCTCCGGGACAGTGAACACTGAAGCTTTCTTT. Its protein product is CASSPSGTVNTEAFF.

The rearrangement joins TRBV7-9 to TRBJ1-5; no clear D gene. There are 14 residues in the CDR3. CDR1 SEHNR and CDR2 FQNEAQ come from the germline V gene (reference sequence). Deletions cut 1 base from V and 3 bases from J, with 7 bases between. CDR3 sequence: CASSLEGTNQPQHF. DNA for the CDR3: TGTGCCAGCAGCTTAGAAGGTACCAATCAGCCCCAGCATTTT.

Note on this clone: Different DNA sequences within this sample yield the same CDR3. The chain couples TRBV4-3 to TRBJ2-6, with D tentatively TRBD2 (6 bases). V lost 5 bases and J 0 bases, leaving 17 bases between the germline ends. This CDR3 contains 18 residues. CDR1 and CDR2 from the germline V gene are LGHNA and YSLEER. The DNA of the CDR3 is TGCGCCAGCAGCGCGCTTGGGGAGGCCCCCTCTGGGGCCAACGTCCTGACTTTC. It codes for CASSALGEAPSGANVLTF.

The V and J genes are TRBV28 and TRBJ1-4, with 8 bases aligning to TRBD1. Germline CDR1 MDHEN, CDR2 SYDVKM. This CDR3 contains 13 residues. V shed 10 bases, J shed 8 bases, and the junction held 9 bases outside the gene matches. For the CDR3, the DNA is TGTGCCACGCACACAGGGGGTAAGGAAAAACTGTTTTTT. Amino acids: CATHTGGKEKLFF.

The chain combines TRBV7-2 with TRBJ1-6; a possible D gene is TRBD1 (5 bases). Germline CDR1 SGHTA, CDR2 FQGNSA. The CDR3 is made up of 15 amino acids. V lost 0 bases and J lost 4, with 7 bases in between. CDR3: CASSLASGYNSPLHF. CDR3 coding DNA: TGTGCCAGCAGCTTAGCCTCAGGGTATAATTCACCCCTCCACTTT. The full variable domain, with the rest looked up from reference TRBV7-2 and TRBJ1-6, is GAGVSQSPSNKVTEKGKDVELRCDPISGHTALYWYRQSLGQGLEFLIYFQGNSAPDKSGLPSDRFSAERTGGSVSTLTIQRTQQEDSAVYLCASSLASGYNSPLHFGNGTRLTVT.

This sequence joins TRBV5-8 and TRBJ1-6; D is undetermined. The V gene's germline CDR1 is SGHTS and CDR2 YDEGEE. V was trimmed by 0 bases and J by 10 bases, leaving 17 bases between them. The CDR3 sequence is 16 residues long. CDR3 residues: CASSLERESLGSPLHF. The CDR3 nucleotides read TGTGCCAGCAGCTTGGAGCGGGAATCTCTAGGCTCACCCCTCCACTTT.

This rearrangement joins TRBV27 to TRBJ1-2; the match to TRBD1 covers 7 bases. The V gene end was trimmed by 5 bases and the J gene end by 7 bases; junction bases not matched to a gene: 19. The CDR3 is made up of 17 amino acids. Germline lookup yields CDR1 MNHEY and CDR2 SMNVEV (reference sequence). CDR3 amino acids: CASSPTGILADPGGYTF. In DNA form, the CDR3 reads TGTGCCAGCAGTCCGACAGGGATCCTTGCAGATCCGGGTGGCTACACCTTC.